The TCR beta chain under discussion was sequenced for a study of Ad26.COV2.S vaccination and SARS-CoV-2 variants. Here immunoSEQ multiplex PCR was the method, and the copy in TCRdb shows in-frame clones only, minus some. The sample contains more than 150,000 clones, roughly 89% of which appear only once. Worth noting for this clone: Its target is unknown.

V gave up 1 base and J gave up 4 bases, with 8 bases separating them. The germline CDR1 and CDR2 sequences are LGHDT and YNNKEL (reference sequence). CDR3 size: 14 residues. Notes on the study in general: Vaccine recipients surpassed placebo recipients in spike-specific TCR breadth. Vaccine recipients and placebo recipients showed similar non-spike TCR breadth. The authors reported substantial breadth in spike-specific CD8+ and CD4+ T cell responses after vaccination. Analytic work on TCR breadth and depth might have understated the full extent of total T cell responses.

The rearrangement links TRBV3-1 (or the pseudogene TRBV3-2) to TRBJ1-3, with D tentatively TRBD1 (5 bases). The TCR originated in a human donor who had recovered from COVID-19. Sequenced here: peripheral blood, sampled after recovery from COVID-19. Written as DNA, the CDR3 is TGTGCCAGCAGCCAAGGACAGAGAGGAAACACCATATATTTT. This codes for CASSQGQRGNTIYF.